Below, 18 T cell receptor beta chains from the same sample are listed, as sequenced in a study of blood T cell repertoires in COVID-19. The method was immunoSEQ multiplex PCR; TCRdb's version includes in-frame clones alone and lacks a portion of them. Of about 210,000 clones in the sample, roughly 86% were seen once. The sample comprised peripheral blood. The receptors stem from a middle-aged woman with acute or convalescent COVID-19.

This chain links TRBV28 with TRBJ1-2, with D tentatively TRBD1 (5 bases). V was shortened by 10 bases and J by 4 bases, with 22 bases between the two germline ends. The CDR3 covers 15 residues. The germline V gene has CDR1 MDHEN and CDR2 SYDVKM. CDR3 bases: TGTGCCACCGAAGGTAGGGGCAGGGCGGTCTATGGCTACACCTTC. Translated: CATEGRGRAVYGYTF.

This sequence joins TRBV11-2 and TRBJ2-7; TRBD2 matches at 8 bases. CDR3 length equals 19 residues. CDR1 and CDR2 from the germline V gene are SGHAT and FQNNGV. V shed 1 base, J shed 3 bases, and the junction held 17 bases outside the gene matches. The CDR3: CASSLVLGLGSPTIYEQYF. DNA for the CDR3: TGTGCCAGCAGCTTAGTACTGGGACTAGGTTCCCCCACCATCTACGAGCAGTACTTC.

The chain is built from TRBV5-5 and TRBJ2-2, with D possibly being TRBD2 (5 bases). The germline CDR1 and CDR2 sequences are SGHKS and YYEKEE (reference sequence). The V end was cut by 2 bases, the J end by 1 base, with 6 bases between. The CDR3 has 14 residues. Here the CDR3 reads CASSFGMNTGELFF. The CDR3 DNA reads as TGTGCCAGCAGCTTCGGGATGAACACCGGGGAGCTGTTTTTT.

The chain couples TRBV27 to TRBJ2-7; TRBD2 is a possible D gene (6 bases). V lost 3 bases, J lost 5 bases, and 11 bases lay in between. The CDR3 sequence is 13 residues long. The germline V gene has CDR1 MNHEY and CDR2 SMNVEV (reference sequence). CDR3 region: CASSFGGGNEQYF. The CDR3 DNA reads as TGTGCCAGCAGTTTTGGAGGAGGGAACGAGCAGTACTTC.

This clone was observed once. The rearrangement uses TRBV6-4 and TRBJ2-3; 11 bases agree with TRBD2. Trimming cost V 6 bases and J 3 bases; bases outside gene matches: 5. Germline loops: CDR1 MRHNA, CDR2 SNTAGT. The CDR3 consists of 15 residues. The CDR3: CASRLAGGGTDTQYF. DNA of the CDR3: TGTGCCAGCAGGCTAGCGGGAGGTGGGACAGATACGCAGTATTTT.

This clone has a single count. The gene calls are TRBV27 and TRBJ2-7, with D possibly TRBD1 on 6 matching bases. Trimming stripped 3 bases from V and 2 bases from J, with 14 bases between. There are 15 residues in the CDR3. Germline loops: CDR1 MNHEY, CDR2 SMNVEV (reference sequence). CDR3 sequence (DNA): TGTGCCAGCAGTTTTATCCCGGGACACCCCTACGAGCAGTACTTC. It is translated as CASSFIPGHPYEQYF.

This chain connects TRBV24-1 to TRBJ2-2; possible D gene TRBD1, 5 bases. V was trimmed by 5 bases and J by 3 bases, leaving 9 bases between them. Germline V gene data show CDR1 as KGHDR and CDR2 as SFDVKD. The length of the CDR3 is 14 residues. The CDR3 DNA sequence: TGTGCCACCAGTGTTGGACAATACACCGGGGAGCTGTTTTTT. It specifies CATSVGQYTGELFF.

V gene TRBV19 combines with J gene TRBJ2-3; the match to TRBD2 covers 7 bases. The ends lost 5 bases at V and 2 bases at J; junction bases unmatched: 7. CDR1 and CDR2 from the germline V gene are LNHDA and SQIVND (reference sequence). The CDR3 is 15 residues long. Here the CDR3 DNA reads TGTGCCAGTAGTGACCTAGCGGATAACACAGATACGCAGTATTTT. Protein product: CASSDLADNTDTQYF.

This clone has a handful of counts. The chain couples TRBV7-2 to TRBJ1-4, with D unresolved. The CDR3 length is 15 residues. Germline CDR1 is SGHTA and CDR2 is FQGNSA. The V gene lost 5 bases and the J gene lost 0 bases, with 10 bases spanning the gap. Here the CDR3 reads CASSIDGATNEKLFF. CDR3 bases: TGTGCCAGCAGCATAGACGGTGCAACTAATGAAAAACTGTTTTTT.

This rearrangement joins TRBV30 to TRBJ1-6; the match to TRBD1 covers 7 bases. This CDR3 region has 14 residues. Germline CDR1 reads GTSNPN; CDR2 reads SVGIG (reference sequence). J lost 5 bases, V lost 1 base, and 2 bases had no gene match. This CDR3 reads CAWSGGTDNSPLHF. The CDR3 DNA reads TGTGCCTGGAGTGGAGGGACAGATAATTCACCCCTCCACTTT.

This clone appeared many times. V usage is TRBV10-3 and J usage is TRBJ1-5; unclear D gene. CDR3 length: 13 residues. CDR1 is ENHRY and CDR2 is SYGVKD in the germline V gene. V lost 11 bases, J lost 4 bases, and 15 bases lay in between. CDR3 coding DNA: TGTGCCGCAGCGGACGCGTTAAATCAGCCCCAGCATTTT. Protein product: CAAADALNQPQHF.

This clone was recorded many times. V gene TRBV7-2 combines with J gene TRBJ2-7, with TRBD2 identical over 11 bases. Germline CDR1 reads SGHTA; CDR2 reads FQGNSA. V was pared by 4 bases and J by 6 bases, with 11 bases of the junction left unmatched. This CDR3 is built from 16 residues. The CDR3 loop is CASSSRLAGTTGEQYF. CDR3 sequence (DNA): TGTGCCAGCAGCTCGAGACTAGCGGGGACCACTGGCGAGCAGTACTTC.

In DNA form, the CDR3 reads TGTGCCAGCAGTTTATACGGGACAGGGAATTCACCCCTCCACTTT. It yields the protein CASSLYGTGNSPLHF. The rearrangement uses TRBV28 and TRBJ1-6; TRBD1 matches at 9 bases. This CDR3 is 15 amino acids long. Germline V lookup: CDR1 MDHEN, CDR2 SYDVKM. The junction had 2 bases not matched to a gene; V was cut back by 1 base and J by 7 bases.

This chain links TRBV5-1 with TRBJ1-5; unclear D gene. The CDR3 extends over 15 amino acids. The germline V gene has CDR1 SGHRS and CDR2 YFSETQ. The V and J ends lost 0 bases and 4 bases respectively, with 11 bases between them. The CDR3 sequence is CASSLVAGTNQPQHF. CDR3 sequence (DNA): TGCGCCAGCAGCTTGGTTGCAGGAACGAATCAGCCCCAGCATTTT.

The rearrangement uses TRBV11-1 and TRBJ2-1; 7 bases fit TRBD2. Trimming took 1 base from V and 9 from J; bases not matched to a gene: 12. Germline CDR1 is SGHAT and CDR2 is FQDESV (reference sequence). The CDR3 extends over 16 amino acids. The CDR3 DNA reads TGTGCCAGCAGCTTAGGCACTAGCGTGCTGTGGGGTGAGCAGTTCTTC. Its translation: CASSLGTSVLWGEQFF.

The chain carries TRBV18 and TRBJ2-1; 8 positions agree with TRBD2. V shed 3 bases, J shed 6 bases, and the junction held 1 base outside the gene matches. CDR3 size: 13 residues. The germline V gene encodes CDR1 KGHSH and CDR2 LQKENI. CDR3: CASSPGRANEQFF. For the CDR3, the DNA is TGTGCCAGCTCACCCGGGAGGGCCAATGAGCAGTTCTTC.

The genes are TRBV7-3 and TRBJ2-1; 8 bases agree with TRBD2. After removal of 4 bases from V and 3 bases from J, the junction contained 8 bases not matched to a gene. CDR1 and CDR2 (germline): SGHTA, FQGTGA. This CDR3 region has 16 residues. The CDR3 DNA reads TGTGCCAGCAGCTGGCGACTAGCGAGTAACTACAATGAGCAGTTCTTC. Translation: CASSWRLASNYNEQFF.

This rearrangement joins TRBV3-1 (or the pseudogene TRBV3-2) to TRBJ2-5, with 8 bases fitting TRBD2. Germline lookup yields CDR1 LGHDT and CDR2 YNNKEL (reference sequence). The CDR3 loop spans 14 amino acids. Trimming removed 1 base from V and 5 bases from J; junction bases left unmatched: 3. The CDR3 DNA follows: TGTGCCAGCAGCCAAGGCGGGGGGCTGGAGACCCAGTACTTC. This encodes CASSQGGGLETQYF.